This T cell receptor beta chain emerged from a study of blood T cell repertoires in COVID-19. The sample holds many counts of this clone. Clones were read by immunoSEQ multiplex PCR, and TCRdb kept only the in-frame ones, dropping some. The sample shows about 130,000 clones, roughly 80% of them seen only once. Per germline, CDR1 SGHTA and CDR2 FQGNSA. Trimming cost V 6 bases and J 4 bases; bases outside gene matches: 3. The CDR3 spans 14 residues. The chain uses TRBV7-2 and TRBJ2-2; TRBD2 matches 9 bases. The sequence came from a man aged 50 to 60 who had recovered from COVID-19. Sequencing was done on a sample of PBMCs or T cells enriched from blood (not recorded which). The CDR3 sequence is CASSRGGATGELFF. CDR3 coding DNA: TGTGCCAGCAGTCGCGGGGGGGCCACCGGGGAGCTGTTTTTT.